These 21 T cell receptor beta chains originate from one sample sequenced in a study of regulatory T cells in long-lasting Graves disease. Time point noted: newly diagnosed GD, antithyroid drugs for less than 3 months. The authors made the TCR library using RNA they extracted from PBMCs. To make TCR beta libraries, researchers used iRepertoire HTBI primers and Arm-PCR of CDR3 regions. A single record per CDR3 protein comes from TCRdb applying MiXCR to the multiplex PCR reads. The repertoire includes roughly 350,000 distinct CDR3 sequences, around 15% of them detected once, and around 20% sits in the top ten. The same data also contributed to another study, on T cells in Graves' hyperthyroidism and ophthalmopathy.

This sample comprised peripheral blood mononuclear cells (PBMCs), obtained at new diagnosis, from a patient treated with antithyroid drugs. The receptors were sampled from a young woman with Graves disease.

A remark on this clonotype: A single base separates this from a much larger clone, so it may be a read error. The genes are TRBV30 and TRBJ1-6, with D unresolved. The V gene's germline CDR1 is GTSNPN and CDR2 SVGIG (reference sequence). The CDR3 consists of 12 residues. Trimming took 2 bases from V and 10 from J, leaving 9 bases between them. The CDR3 DNA reads TGTGCCTGGAGTATATTTAGCTCACCCCTCCACTTT. This sequence encodes CAWSIFSSPLHF. The full variable domain, with the rest looked up from reference TRBV30 and TRBJ1-6, is SQTIHQWPATLVQPVGSPLSLECTVEGTSNPNLYWYRQAAGRGLQLLFYSVGIGQISSEVPQNLSASRPQDRQFILSSKKLLLSDSGFYLCAWSIFSSPLHFGNGTRLTVT.

This clonotype was recorded at least ten times. The rearrangement uses TRBV15 and TRBJ2-1; TRBD2 matches 14 bases. CDR3 size: 18 residues. In germline, CDR1 is LNHNV, CDR2 YYDKDF (reference sequence). V gave up 6 bases and J gave up 0 bases; unmatched junction bases: 7. The CDR3 nucleotides are TGTGCCACCAGTACAACCGGGACTAGCGGGAGCTCCTACAATGAGCAGTTCTTC. It specifies CATSTTGTSGSSYNEQFF.

This clonotype turned up a few times. The V call is TRBV20-1, the J call TRBJ2-3; no firm D call. CDR3 length equals 16 residues. V dropped 2 bases and J dropped 2 bases, with 17 bases sitting between them. From germline, CDR1 is DFQATT and CDR2 SNEGSKA (reference sequence). Written as DNA, the CDR3 is TGCAGTGCTAGAAACCCTAGGCACGGAATCACAGATACGCAGTATTTT. Protein sequence: CSARNPRHGITDTQYF.

This clonotype came up many times. The chain has TRBV5-4 and TRBJ2-3, with no clear D. Trimming cost V 3 bases and J 1 base, with 15 bases left between them. The CDR3 totals 16 residues. CDR1 is SGHNT, CDR2 YYREEE, per germline (reference sequence). The CDR3 loop is CASSSSPSGGTDTQYF. In nucleotides, the CDR3 is TGTGCCAGCAGCTCGTCTCCTAGTGGGGGCACAGATACGCAGTATTTT.

This clonotype was found many times. The chain joins TRBV5-1 to TRBJ1-1; no clear D gene. The CDR3 totals 16 residues. Germline V gene lookup returns CDR1 SGHRS and CDR2 YFSETQ. The V end lost 1 base, the J end lost 0 bases, and 13 bases lay between the germline ends. The CDR3 nucleotides are TGCGCCAGCAGCTTGCATCCTGGACGGATGAACACTGAAGCTTTCTTT. It yields the protein CASSLHPGRMNTEAFF.

This clonotype was observed many times. The chain employs TRBV30 and TRBJ1-1, with D hard to call. Trimming cost V 5 bases and J 1 base, with 8 bases left between them. This CDR3 has 12 amino acids. The germline gives CDR1 GTSNPN, CDR2 SVGIG (reference sequence). Here the CDR3 reads CAWGERNTEAFF. DNA for the CDR3: TGTGCCTGGGGGGAGAGGAACACTGAAGCTTTCTTT.

This clonotype has ten or more counts. V gene TRBV12-3 or TRBV12-4 combines with J gene TRBJ1-6; D ambiguous. V lost 5 bases to trimming and J lost 4 bases, with 6 bases between them. The CDR3 spans 13 residues. The CDR3 DNA is TGTGCCAGCAGTCGACTGTATAATTCACCCCTCCACTTT. It encodes CASSRLYNSPLHF.

This clonotype was seen at least ten times. The chain has TRBV27 and TRBJ2-2, with D perhaps TRBD1 or TRBD2 (5 bases each). V gave up 2 bases and J gave up 7 bases, with 17 bases separating them. The CDR3 has 16 residues. The germline CDR1 and CDR2 sequences are MNHEY and SMNVEV (reference sequence). The CDR3 protein is CASSLRTGPGDGELFF. The CDR3 DNA sequence: TGTGCCAGCAGTTTAAGAACAGGCCCCGGGGACGGGGAGCTGTTTTTT.

This clonotype was seen only a few times. The rearrangement joins TRBV7-8 to TRBJ2-7; 7 bases line up with TRBD1. V dropped 5 bases and J dropped 3; count of bases not matched to a gene: 10. CDR1 and CDR2 (germline): SGHVS, FQNEAQ. CDR3 size: 15 residues. In DNA form, the CDR3 reads TGTGCCAGCAGCCCCCAGACAGGGCTTAACTACGAGCAGTACTTC. It encodes CASSPQTGLNYEQYF.

A word on this clonotype: Given a much more abundant clone one base away, this may be a read error. The CDR3 end shows no conserved phenylalanine or tryptophan, and so a read error is likely. This rearrangement joins TRBV20-1 to TRBJ2-6; the D gene is possibly TRBD1 (5 bases). This CDR3 is 14 amino acids long. Germline V gives CDR1 DFQATT, CDR2 SNEGSKA (reference sequence). Trimming took off 5 bases at V and 0 bases at J, with 8 bases between the two ends. The DNA for the CDR3 is TGCAGTGCTCAGGGCCCCTCTGGGGCCAACGTCCTGACTTCC. This encodes CSAQGPSGANVLTS.

V is TRBV6-5 and J is TRBJ2-7; the D is unclear. V lost 3 bases, J lost 7 bases, and 10 bases lay in between. Germline V gene lookup returns CDR1 MNHEY and CDR2 SVGAGI. The CDR3 runs to 12 residues. The chain's CDR3 is CASSYNRREQYF. DNA for the CDR3: TGTGCCAGCAGTTATAACCGGCGGGAGCAGTACTTC.

The V gene is TRBV6-1, the J gene TRBJ1-4; no definite D call. Germline-derived CDR1 and CDR2 are MNHNS and SASEGT. CDR3 length: 14 amino acids. Deletions cut 6 bases from V and 5 bases from J, with 13 bases between. CDR3 loop: CASSPGLRNEKLFF. CDR3 in DNA: TGTGCCAGCAGCCCCGGACTCAGAAATGAAAAACTGTTTTTT.

This clonotype was detected ten times or more. The V gene is TRBV4-1, the J gene TRBJ2-7; D is undetermined. The CDR3 is made up of 15 amino acids. Trimming shortened V by 0 bases and J by 6 bases, and 15 bases separated the two germline ends. The V gene's germline CDR1 is MGHRA and CDR2 YSYEKL. This CDR3 reads CASSQDQASSAEQYF. CDR3 bases: TGCGCCAGCAGCCAAGATCAAGCTAGTTCGGCCGAGCAGTACTTC.

This clonotype was found many times. One junction end disagrees with the germline gene, perhaps due to a read error. The chain links TRBV12-3 or TRBV12-4 to TRBJ1-6, with no clear D. The CDR3 is 11 residues long. DNA for the CDR3: TGCGCCAGCAGCTTGGACTCACCCCTCCACTTT. Amino acid sequence: CASSLDSPLHF.

This clonotype turned up a few times. At one of its ends the junction is not consistent with the germline gene, which may arise from a read error. V and J are TRBV5-1 and TRBJ1-2, with a weak D call TRBD1 (5 bases). CDR1 SGHRS and CDR2 YFSETQ come from the germline V gene. This CDR3 region has 14 residues. For the CDR3, the DNA is TGCGCCAGCAACCCCCGGGGGGGGAACTATGACTACACCTTC. Amino acid sequence: CASNPRGGNYDYTF.

This clonotype showed up many times. This chain uses TRBV11-1 with TRBJ1-6; 7 bases align to TRBD1. CDR3 length equals 13 residues. V lost 5 bases and J lost 9; bases outside the gene matches: 4. Germline V gives CDR1 SGHAT, CDR2 FQDESV (reference sequence). The CDR3 DNA reads as TGTGCCAGCAGCGGGACAGCGTCTTCACCCCTCCACTTT. Translation gives CASSGTASSPLHF.

This clonotype was counted at least ten times. This chain uses TRBV6-1 with TRBJ2-5; 7 positions agree with TRBD2. CDR3 length equals 15 residues. V lost 0 bases to trimming and J lost 3 bases; unmatched junction nucleotides: 4. Germline assignment: CDR1 MNHNS and CDR2 SASEGT. The CDR3 bases are TGTGCCAGCAGTGAAGCGCGGGGGAGGAAAGAGACCCAGTACTTC. Encoded protein: CASSEARGRKETQYF.

The rearrangement uses TRBV15 and TRBJ2-1, with 7 positions matching TRBD1. Germline values: CDR1 LNHNV, CDR2 YYDKDF (reference sequence). This CDR3 comprises 15 residues. With V trimmed by 3 bases and J by 9 bases, 11 bases remained unmatched. CDR3 amino acids: CATSSEEQGLSEQFF. The CDR3 DNA is TGTGCCACCAGCAGTGAGGAACAGGGGTTGAGTGAGCAGTTCTTC.

This clonotype was found a few times. This chain links TRBV28 with TRBJ2-6; 8 bases agree with TRBD1. J lost 0 bases, V lost 3 bases, and 16 bases had no gene match. CDR3 length: 21 residues. Germline V gene sequence: CDR1 MDHEN, CDR2 SYDVKM. The chain's CDR3 is CASSFPDRAIPGYSGANVLTF. The CDR3 DNA sequence: TGTGCCAGCAGTTTTCCGGACAGGGCAATACCTGGGTACTCTGGGGCCAACGTCCTGACTTTC.

This rearrangement joins TRBV7-8 to TRBJ2-2; D remains ambiguous. Germline loops: CDR1 SGHVS, CDR2 FQNEAQ. CDR3 length equals 14 residues. V lost 2 bases and J lost 3, with 7 bases in between. In DNA form, the CDR3 reads TGTGCCAGCAGCTTATTAGGAGACACCGGGGAGCTGTTTTTT. Protein sequence: CASSLLGDTGELFF.

The chain joins TRBV27 to TRBJ1-1, with unresolved D. The length of the CDR3 is 12 residues. Germline values: CDR1 MNHEY, CDR2 SMNVEV (reference sequence). Trimming left V 5 bases short and J 7 bases short, with 11 bases between. CDR3 sequence: CASSPGFGEAFF. CDR3 bases: TGTGCCAGCAGTCCGGGCTTCGGTGAAGCTTTCTTT.